This TCR beta chain was documented in a study of shared clonotypes between healthy human individuals. Points from the study as a whole: Naive subsets typically showed greater estimated richness than memory subsets.

The repertoire was sequenced with immunoSEQ multiplex PCR; TCRdb's copy has only in-frame clones and lacks some. The repertoire includes about 2.2 million clones, 90% to 95% of them detected once, and 1.5% to 2% sits in the top ten. A note on this clone: Its antigen is as yet unknown. Other DNA sequences within the sample encode an identical CDR3.

Naive-designated CD8 cells lacked CD45RO, were positively enriched for CCR7, and omitted terminally differentiated effector memory CD45RA+ cells. CDR1 and CDR2 (germline): MNHNS, SASEGT. V shed 1 base and J shed 0 bases, with 10 bases lying between them. CDR3 length: 15 residues. Sequenced: naive CD8+ T cells from PBMCs. This clonotype was obtained from a man younger than 30 in good health. Some clones in this sample may be carry-over from other donors' samples. The chain employs TRBV6-1 and TRBJ2-7; D call uncertain. The CDR3 region has the DNA TGTGCCAGCAGTGAAGGATCTGCGCCCTCCTACGAGCAGTACTTC. The encoded protein is CASSEGSAPSYEQYF.